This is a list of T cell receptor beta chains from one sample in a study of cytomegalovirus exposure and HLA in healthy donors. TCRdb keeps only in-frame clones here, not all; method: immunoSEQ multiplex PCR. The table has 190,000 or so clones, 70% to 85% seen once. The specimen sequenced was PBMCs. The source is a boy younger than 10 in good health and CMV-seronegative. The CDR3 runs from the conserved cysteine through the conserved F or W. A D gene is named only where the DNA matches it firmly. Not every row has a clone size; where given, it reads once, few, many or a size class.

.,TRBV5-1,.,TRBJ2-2,CASSLAGPTTGELFF,TGCGCCAGCAGCTTAGCGGGCCCTACCACCGGGGAGCTGTTTTTT
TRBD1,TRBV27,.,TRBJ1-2,CASSFRGGLYGYTF,TGTGCCAGCAGTTTTCGAGGGGGCCTCTATGGCTACACCTTC
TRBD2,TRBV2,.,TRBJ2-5,CASSDGNGAGAYQETQYF,TGTGCCAGCAGTGATGGTAATGGAGCGGGGGCGTACCAAGAGACCCAGTACTTC
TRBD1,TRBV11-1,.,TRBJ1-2,CASSFGTGIMEGYTF,TGTGCCAGCAGCTTTGGGACAGGGATTATGGAAGGCTACACCTTC
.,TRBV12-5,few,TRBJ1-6,CASAWGGSGSPLHF,TGTGCTAGTGCCTGGGGGGGTTCAGGTTCACCCCTCCACTTT
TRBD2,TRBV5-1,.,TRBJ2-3,CASSFAISSGGSTDTQYF,TGCGCCAGCAGCTTTGCAATCTCTAGCGGGGGGAGCACAGATACGCAGTATTTT
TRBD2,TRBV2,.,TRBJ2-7,CASREGGAPAVEQYF,TGTGCCAGCAGGGAGGGAGGGGCCCCAGCTGTCGAGCAGTACTTC
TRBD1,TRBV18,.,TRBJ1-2,CASSPNRGPPNYGYTF,TGTGCCAGCTCACCGAACAGGGGGCCCCCTAACTATGGCTACACCTTC
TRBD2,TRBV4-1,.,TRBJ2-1,CASSPTTGLAGGGEQFF,TGCGCCAGCAGCCCTACAACTGGGCTAGCGGGGGGGGGTGAGCAGTTCTTC
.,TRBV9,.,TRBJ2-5,CASSVRGETQYF,TGTGCCAGCAGCGTTCGGGGAGAGACCCAGTACTTC
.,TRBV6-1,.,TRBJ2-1,CAWGLQNEQFF,TGTGCCTGGGGACTGCAGAATGAGCAGTTCTTC
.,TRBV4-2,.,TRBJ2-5,CASSQAINQETQYF,TGTGCCAGCAGCCAAGCTATAAACCAAGAGACCCAGTACTTC
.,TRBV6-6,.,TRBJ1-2,CASRREGSHYGYTF,TGTGCCAGCAGACGGGAAGGGAGCCACTATGGCTACACCTTC
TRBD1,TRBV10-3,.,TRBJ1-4,CATHDRGGEKLFF,TGTGCCACCCACGACAGGGGAGGCGAAAAACTGTTTTTT
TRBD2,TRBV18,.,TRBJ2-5,CASSPWRLAGEQETQYF,TGTGCCAGCTCACCTTGGAGGCTAGCGGGGGAACAAGAGACCCAGTACTTC
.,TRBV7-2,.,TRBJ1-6,CASSFRQVGSPLHF,TGTGCCAGCAGCTTCCGCCAGGTCGGTTCACCCCTCCACTTT
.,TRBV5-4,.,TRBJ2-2,CASSLGTEYGRELFF,TGTGCCAGCAGCTTGGGAACAGAGTACGGCCGGGAGCTGTTTTTT
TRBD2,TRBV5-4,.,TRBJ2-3,CASSHQRGLSPDTQYF,TGTGCCAGCAGTCACCAGCGGGGGCTCAGCCCAGATACGCAGTATTTT
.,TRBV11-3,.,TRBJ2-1,CASSLGLGLSSEQFF,TGTGCCAGCAGCTTAGGACTAGGATTATCAAGTGAGCAGTTCTTC
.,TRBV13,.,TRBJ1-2,CASSLGSFNYGYTF,TGTGCCAGCAGCTTAGGGAGTTTTAACTATGGCTACACCTTC
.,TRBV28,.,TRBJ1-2,CASLRMGLVGYTF,TGTGCCAGCCTTCGTATGGGGCTGGTAGGCTACACCTTC
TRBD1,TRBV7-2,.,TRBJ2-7,CASSLGRGTGREQYF,TGTGCCAGCAGCTTAGGTCGGGGGACAGGGCGCGAGCAGTACTTC
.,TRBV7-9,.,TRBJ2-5,CASSLGGMGETQYF,TGTGCCAGCAGCTTAGGCGGGATGGGGGAGACCCAGTACTTC
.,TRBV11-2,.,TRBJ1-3,CASSLGRGKSGNTIYF,TGTGCCAGCAGCCTCGGCCGCGGAAAGTCTGGAAACACCATATATTTT
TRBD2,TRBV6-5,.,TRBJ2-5,CASSSVSGGGETQYF,TGTGCCAGCAGTTCCGTTAGCGGGGGAGGAGAGACCCAGTACTTC
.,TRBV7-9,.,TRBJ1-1,CASSPGLNTEAFF,TGTGCCAGCAGCCCAGGCTTGAACACTGAAGCTTTCTTT
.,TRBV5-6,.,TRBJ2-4,CASSLGGHIQYF,TGTGCCAGCAGCTTGGGGGGGCACATTCAGTACTTC
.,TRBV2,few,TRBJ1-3,CASLRDSGNTIYF,TGTGCCAGCCTCAGGGACTCTGGAAACACCATATATTTT
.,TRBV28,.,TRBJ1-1,CASSPPGTEAFF,TGTGCCAGCAGCCCTCCGGGCACTGAAGCTTTCTTT
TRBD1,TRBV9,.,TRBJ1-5,CASTPIPGQGASNQPQHF,TGTGCCAGCACCCCCATCCCGGGACAGGGGGCTAGCAATCAGCCCCAGCATTTT
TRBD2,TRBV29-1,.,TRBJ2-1,CSVPLAGGGHEQFF,TGCAGCGTCCCTTTGGCGGGGGGGGGTCATGAGCAGTTCTTC
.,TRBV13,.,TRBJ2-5,CASQRLTSGRDQYF,TGTGCCAGCCAACGACTTACCAGCGGGCGTGACCAGTACTTC
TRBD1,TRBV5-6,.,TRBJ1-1,CASSFNRGSEAFF,TGTGCCAGCAGCTTTAACAGGGGTTCTGAAGCTTTCTTT
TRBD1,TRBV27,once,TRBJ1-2,CASRGSGGYGYTF,TGTGCCAGCAGGGGATCAGGGGGCTATGGCTACACCTTC
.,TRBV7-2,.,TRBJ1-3,CASSLASLSGNTIYF,TGTGCCAGCAGCTTAGCGTCCCTCTCTGGAAACACCATATATTTT
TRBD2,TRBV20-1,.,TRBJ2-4,CSARAGGIEYF,TGCAGTGCTAGAGCCGGGGGGATCGAGTACTTC
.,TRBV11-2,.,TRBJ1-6,CASSLSPSSYNSPLHF,TGTGCCAGCAGCTTGTCTCCCAGCTCCTATAATTCACCCCTCCACTTT
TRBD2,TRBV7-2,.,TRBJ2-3,CASSSPGTSGMTDTQYF,TGTGCCAGCAGCTCGCCCGGGACTAGCGGGATGACAGATACGCAGTATTTT
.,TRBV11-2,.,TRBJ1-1,CASSPTMMNTEAFF,TGTGCCAGCAGCCCGACAATGATGAACACTGAAGCTTTCTTT
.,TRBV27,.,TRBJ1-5,CASGSGTPNQPQHF,TGTGCCAGCGGATCCGGGACACCTAATCAGCCCCAGCATTTT
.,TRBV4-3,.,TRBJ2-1,CASSQDLAGGSYNEQFF,TGCGCCAGCAGCCAAGATCTTGCGGGCGGGTCCTACAATGAGCAGTTCTTC
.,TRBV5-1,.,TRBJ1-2,CASSLGTYGYTF,TGCGCCAGCAGCTTGGGGACATATGGCTACACCTTC
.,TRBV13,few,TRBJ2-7,CASSLGEIRSYEQYF,TGTGCCAGCAGCTTAGGGGAGATCCGCTCCTACGAGCAGTACTTC
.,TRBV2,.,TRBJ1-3,CASSERGSGNTIYF,TGTGCCAGCAGTGAAAGGGGCTCTGGAAACACCATATATTTT